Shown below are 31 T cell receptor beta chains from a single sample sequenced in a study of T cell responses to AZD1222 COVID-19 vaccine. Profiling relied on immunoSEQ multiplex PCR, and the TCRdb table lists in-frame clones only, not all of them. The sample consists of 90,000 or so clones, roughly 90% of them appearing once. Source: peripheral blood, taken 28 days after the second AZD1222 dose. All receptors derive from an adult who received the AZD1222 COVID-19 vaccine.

CDR3 in DNA: TGTGCCATCAGTGAAATAGGGGCAGGGTCACCCCTCCACTTT. Translated, it gives CAISEIGAGSPLHF. The rearrangement links TRBV10-3 to TRBJ1-6; D may be TRBD1 (5 bases). CDR3 size: 14 residues. CDR1 is ENHRY and CDR2 is SYGVKD in the germline V gene. Trimming stripped 3 bases from V and 10 bases from J, with 13 bases between.

The CDR3, as DNA: TGCAGCGGCCGCCTGAATGAGCAGTTCTTC. Translating it yields CSGRLNEQFF. The rearrangement uses TRBV29-1 and TRBJ2-1; no clear D. Trimming left V 7 bases short and J 7 bases short, with 8 bases between. Germline V gene sequence: CDR1 SQVTM, CDR2 ANQGSEA. The CDR3 is made up of 10 amino acids.

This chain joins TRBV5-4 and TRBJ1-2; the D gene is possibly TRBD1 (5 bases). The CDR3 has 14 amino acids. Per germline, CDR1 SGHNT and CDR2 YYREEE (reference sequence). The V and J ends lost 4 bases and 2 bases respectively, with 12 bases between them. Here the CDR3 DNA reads TGTGCCAGCAGCCCGGGTGGGGCGAACTATGGCTACACCTTC. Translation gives CASSPGGANYGYTF.

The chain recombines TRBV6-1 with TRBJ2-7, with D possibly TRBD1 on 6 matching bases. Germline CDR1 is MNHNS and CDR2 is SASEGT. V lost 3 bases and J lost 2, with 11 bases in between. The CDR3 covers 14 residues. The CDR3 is CASSDTGYTYEQYF. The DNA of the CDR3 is TGTGCCAGCAGTGACACAGGGTATACCTACGAGCAGTACTTC.

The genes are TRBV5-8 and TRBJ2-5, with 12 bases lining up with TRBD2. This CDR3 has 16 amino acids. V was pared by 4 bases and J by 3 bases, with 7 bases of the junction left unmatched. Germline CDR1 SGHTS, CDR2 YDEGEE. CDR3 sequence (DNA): TGTGCCAGCAGCATAGGACTAGCGGGGCCAAAAGAGACCCAGTACTTC. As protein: CASSIGLAGPKETQYF.

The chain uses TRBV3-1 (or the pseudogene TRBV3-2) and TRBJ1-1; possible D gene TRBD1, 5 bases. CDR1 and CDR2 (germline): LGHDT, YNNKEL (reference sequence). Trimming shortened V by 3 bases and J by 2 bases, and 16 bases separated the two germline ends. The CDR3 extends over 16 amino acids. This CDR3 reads CASSQAGTSFNTEAFF. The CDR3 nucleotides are TGTGCCAGCAGCCAGGCCGGGACCTCGTTTAACACTGAAGCTTTCTTT.

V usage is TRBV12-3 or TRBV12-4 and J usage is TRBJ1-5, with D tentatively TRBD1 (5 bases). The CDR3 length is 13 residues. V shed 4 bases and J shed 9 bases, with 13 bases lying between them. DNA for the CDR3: TGTGCCAGCAGTTATGGCAGGGTTGGGCCCCAGCATTTT. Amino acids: CASSYGRVGPQHF.

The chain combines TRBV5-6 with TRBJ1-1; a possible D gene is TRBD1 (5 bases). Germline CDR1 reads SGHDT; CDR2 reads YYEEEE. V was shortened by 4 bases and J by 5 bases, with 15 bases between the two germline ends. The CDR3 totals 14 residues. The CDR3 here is CASSRSGLGTEAFF. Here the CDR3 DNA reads TGTGCCAGCAGCCGCTCAGGGTTAGGGACTGAAGCTTTCTTT.

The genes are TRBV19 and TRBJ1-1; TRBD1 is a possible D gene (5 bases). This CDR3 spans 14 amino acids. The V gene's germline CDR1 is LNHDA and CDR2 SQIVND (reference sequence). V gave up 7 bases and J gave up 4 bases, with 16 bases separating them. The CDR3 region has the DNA TGTGCCAGTAAGGTTCGAGGGGCGAGCACTGAAGCTTTCTTT. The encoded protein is CASKVRGASTEAFF.

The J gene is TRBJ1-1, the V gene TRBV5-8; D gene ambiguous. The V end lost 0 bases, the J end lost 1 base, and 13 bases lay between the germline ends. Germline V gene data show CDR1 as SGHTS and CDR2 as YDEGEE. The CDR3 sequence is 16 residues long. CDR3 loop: CASSLDLNTWNTEAFF. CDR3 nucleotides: TGTGCCAGCAGCTTGGACCTAAACACATGGAACACTGAAGCTTTCTTT.

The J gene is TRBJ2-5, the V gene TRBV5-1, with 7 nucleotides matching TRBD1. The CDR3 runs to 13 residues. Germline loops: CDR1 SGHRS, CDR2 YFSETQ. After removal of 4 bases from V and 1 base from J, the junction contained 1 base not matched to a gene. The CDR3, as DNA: TGCGCCAGCAGCGGGGACAGCCAAGAGACCCAGTACTTC. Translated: CASSGDSQETQYF.

The CDR3 is CASTKPGQGFYGYTF. CDR3 DNA: TGTGCCAGTACCAAGCCGGGACAGGGTTTCTATGGCTACACCTTC. V usage is TRBV19 and J usage is TRBJ1-2; 9 bases line up with TRBD1. V lost 7 bases to trimming and J lost 4 bases; unmatched junction nucleotides: 10. Per the germline V gene, CDR1 is LNHDA and CDR2 is SQIVND (reference sequence). The CDR3 extends over 15 amino acids.

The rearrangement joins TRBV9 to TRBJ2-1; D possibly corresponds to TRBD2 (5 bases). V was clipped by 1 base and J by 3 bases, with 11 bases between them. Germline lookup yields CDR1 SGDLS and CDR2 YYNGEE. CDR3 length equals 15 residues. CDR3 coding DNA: TGTGCCAGCAGCGTACTCTGGACTGACTACAATGAGCAGTTCTTC. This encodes CASSVLWTDYNEQFF.

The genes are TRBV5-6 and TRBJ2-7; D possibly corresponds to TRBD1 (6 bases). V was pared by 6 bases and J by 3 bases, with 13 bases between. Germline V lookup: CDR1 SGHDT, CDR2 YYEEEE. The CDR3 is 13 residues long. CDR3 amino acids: CASILRGSYEQYF. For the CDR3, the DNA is TGTGCCAGCATTTTGAGGGGGAGCTACGAGCAGTACTTC.

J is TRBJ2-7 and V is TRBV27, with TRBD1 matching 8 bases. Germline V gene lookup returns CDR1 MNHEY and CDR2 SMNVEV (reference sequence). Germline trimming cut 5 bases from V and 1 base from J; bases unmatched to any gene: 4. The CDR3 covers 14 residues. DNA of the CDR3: TGTGCCAGCAGTGCACAGGGGGTTTCCTACGAGCAGTACTTC. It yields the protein CASSAQGVSYEQYF.

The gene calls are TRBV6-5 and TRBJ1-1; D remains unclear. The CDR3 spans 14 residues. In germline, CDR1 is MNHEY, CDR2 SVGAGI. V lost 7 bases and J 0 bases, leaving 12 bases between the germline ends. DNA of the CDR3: TGTGCCAGCAATCGAGGGTATGTGAACACTGAAGCTTTCTTT. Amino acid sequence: CASNRGYVNTEAFF.

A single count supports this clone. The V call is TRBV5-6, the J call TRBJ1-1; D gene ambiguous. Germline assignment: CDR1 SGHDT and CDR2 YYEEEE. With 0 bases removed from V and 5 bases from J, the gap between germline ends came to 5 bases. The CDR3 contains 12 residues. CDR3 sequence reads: CASSLGLTEAFF. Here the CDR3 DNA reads TGTGCCAGCAGCTTGGGGTTGACTGAAGCTTTCTTT.

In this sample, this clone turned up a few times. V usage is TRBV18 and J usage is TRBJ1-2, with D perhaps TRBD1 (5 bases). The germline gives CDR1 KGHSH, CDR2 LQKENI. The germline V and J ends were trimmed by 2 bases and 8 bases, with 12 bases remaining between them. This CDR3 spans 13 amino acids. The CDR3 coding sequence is TGTGCCAGCTCACCAGGCCAGGGACTCGGCTACACCTTC. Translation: CASSPGQGLGYTF.

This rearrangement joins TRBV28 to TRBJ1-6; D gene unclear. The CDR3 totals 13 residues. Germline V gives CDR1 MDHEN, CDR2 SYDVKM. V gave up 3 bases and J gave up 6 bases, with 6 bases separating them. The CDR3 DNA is TGTGCCAGCAGTTTCACCGGTAATTCACCCCTCCACTTT. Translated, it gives CASSFTGNSPLHF.

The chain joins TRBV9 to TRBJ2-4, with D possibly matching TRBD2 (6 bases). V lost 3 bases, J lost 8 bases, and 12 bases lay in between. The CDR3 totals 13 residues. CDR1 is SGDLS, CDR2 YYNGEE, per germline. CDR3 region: CASSANGGYIQYF. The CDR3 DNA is TGTGCCAGCAGCGCCAACGGGGGATACATTCAGTACTTC. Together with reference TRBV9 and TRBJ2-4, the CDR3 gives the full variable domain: DSGVTQTPKHLITATGQRVTLRCSPRSGDLSVYWYQQSLDQGLQFLIQYYNGEERAKGNILERFSAQQFPDLHSELNLSSLELGDSALYFCASSANGGYIQYFGAGTRLSVL.

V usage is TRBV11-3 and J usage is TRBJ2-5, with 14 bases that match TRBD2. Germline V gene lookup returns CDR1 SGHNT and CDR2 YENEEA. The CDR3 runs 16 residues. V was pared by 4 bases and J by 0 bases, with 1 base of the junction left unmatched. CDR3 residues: CASSWTSGGYQETQYF. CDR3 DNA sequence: TGTGCCAGCAGCTGGACTAGCGGGGGGTACCAAGAGACCCAGTACTTC.

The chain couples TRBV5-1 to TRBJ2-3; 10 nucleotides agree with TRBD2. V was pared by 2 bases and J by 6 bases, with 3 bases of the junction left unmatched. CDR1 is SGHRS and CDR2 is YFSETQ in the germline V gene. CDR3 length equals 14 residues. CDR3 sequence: CASSLLTSGDTQYF. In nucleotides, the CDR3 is TGCGCCAGCAGCTTACTGACTAGCGGGGATACGCAGTATTTT.

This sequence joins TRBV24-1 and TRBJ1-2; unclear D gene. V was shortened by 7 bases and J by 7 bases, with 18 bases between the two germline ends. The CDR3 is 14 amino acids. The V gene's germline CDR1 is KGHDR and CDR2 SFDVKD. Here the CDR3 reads CATRGRTGPGGYTF. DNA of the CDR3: TGTGCCACCAGGGGCCGGACGGGCCCCGGTGGCTACACCTTC.

Here the CDR3 reads CASSHPLKQLSNYGYTF. The CDR3 region has the DNA TGTGCCAGCAGCCATCCATTAAAGCAGCTTTCTAACTATGGCTACACCTTC. The J gene is TRBJ1-2, the V gene TRBV3-1 (or the pseudogene TRBV3-2); D remains ambiguous. This CDR3 has 17 amino acids. Germline V CDR1 and CDR2: LGHDT, YNNKEL (reference sequence). V dropped 3 bases and J dropped 0 bases, with 17 bases sitting between them.

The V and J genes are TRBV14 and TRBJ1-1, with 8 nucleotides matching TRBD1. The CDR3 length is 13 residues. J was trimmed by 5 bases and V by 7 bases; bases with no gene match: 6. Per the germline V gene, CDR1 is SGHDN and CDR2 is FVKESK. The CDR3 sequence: CASTQGGWTEAFF. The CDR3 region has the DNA TGTGCCAGCACACAGGGGGGGTGGACTGAAGCTTTCTTT. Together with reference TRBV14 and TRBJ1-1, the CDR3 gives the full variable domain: EAGVTQFPSHSVIEKGQTVTLRCDPISGHDNLYWYRRVMGKEIKFLLHFVKESKQDESGMPNNRFLAERTGGTYSTLKVQPAELEDSGVYFCASTQGGWTEAFFGQGTRLTVV.

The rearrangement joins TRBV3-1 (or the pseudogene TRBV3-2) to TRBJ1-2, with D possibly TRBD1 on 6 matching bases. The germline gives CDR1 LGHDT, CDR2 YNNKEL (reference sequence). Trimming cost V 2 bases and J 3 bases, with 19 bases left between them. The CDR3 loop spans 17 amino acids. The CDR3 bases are TGTGCCAGCAGCCAAATCGGTCACTCGGGGGGCTACTATGGCTACACCTTC. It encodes CASSQIGHSGGYYGYTF.

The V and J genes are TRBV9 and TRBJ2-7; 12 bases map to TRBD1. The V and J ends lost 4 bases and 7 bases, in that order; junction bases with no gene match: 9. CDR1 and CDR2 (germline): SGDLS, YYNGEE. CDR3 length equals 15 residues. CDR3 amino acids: CASSSGGTGGWEQYF. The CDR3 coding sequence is TGTGCCAGCAGCTCAGGTGGGACAGGGGGCTGGGAGCAGTACTTC.

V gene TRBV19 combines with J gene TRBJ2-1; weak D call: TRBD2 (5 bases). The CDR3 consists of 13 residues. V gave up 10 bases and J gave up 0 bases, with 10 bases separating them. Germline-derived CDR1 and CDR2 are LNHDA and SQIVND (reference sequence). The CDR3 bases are TGTGCCATCGCAGCGGACTCCTACAATGAGCAGTTCTTC. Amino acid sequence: CAIAADSYNEQFF.

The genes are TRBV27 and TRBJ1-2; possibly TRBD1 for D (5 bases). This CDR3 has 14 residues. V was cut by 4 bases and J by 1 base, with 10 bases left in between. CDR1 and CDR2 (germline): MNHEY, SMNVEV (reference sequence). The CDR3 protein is CASSWGQGNYGYTF. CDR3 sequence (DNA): TGTGCCAGCAGTTGGGGCCAGGGTAACTATGGCTACACCTTC.

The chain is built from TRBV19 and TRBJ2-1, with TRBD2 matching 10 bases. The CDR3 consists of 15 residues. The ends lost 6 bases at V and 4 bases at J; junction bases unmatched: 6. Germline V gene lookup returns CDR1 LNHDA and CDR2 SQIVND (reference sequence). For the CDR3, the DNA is TGTGCCAGTAGCAGAGGACTAGCGGATTACAATGAGCAGTTCTTC. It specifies CASSRGLADYNEQFF.

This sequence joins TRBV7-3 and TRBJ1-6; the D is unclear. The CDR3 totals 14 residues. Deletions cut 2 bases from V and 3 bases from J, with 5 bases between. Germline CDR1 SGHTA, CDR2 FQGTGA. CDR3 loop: CASSLGSYNSPLHF. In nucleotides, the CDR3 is TGTGCCAGCAGCTTAGGCAGCTATAATTCACCCCTCCACTTT.